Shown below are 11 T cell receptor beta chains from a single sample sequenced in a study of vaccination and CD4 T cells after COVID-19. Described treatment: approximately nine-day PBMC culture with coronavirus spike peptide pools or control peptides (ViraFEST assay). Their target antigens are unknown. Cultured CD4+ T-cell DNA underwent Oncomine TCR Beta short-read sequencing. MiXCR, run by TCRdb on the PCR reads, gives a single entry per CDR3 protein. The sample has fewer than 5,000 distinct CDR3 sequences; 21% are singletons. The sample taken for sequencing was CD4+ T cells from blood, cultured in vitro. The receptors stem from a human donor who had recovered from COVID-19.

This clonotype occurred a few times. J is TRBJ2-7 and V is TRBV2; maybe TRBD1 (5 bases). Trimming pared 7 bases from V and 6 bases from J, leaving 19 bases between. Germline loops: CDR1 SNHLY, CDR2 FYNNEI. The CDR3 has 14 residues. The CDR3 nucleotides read TGTGCCAGCAACCGACAGTACGGGCTTTCCGAGCAGTACTTC. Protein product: CASNRQYGLSEQYF.

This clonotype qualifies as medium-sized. CDR3 bases: TGCAGTGCTAGAGTTCGCAGGGACGGCTATGGCTACACCTTC. Translation: CSARVRRDGYGYTF. The chain links TRBV20-1 to TRBJ1-2; D might be TRBD1 (5 bases). V lost 1 base to trimming and J lost 4 bases, with 13 bases between them. CDR1 is DFQATT and CDR2 is SNEGSKA in the germline V gene (reference sequence). This CDR3 has 14 amino acids.

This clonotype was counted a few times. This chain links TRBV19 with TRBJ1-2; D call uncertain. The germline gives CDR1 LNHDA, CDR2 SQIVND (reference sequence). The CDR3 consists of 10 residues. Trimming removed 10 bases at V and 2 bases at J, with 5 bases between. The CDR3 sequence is CATRNYGYTF. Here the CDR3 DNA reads TGTGCCACCCGGAACTATGGCTACACCTTC.

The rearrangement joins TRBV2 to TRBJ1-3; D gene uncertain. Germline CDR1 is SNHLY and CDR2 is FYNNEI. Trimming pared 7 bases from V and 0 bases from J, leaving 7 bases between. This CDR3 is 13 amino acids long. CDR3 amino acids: CASISPSGNTIYF. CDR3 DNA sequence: TGTGCCAGCATTTCGCCCTCTGGAAACACCATATATTTT.

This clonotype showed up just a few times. The CDR3 is CSVDSGQFNYGYTF. CDR3 DNA sequence: TGCAGCGTTGACAGCGGGCAGTTTAACTATGGCTACACCTTC. The J gene is TRBJ1-2, the V gene TRBV29-1; no clear D. The CDR3 extends over 14 amino acids. Germline V gene data show CDR1 as SQVTM and CDR2 as ANQGSEA. Trimming cost V 3 bases and J 1 base, with 12 bases left between them.

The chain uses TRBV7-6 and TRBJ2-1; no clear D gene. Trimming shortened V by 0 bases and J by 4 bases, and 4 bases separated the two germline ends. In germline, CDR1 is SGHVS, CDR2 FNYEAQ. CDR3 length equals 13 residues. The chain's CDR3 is CASSLARYNEQFF. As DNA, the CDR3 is TGTGCCAGCAGCTTAGCCAGGTACAATGAGCAGTTCTTC.

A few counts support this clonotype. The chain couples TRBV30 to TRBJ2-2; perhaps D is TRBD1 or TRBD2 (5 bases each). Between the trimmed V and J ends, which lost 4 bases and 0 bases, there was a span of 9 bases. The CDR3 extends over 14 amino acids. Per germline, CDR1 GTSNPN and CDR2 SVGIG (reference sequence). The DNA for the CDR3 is TGTGCCTGGAAAGGGACGGCGAACACCGGGGAGCTGTTTTTT. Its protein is CAWKGTANTGELFF.

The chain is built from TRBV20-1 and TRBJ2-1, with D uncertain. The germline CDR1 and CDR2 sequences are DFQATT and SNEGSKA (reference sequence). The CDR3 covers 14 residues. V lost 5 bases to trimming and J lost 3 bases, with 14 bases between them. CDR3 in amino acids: CSAGRVTFYNEQFF. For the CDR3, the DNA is TGCAGTGCTGGCCGGGTAACTTTCTACAATGAGCAGTTCTTC.

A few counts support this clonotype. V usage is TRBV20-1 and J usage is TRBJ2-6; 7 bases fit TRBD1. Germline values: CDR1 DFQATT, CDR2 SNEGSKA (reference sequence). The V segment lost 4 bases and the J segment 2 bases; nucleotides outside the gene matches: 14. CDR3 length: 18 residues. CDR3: CSATAPWYDRAGANVLTF. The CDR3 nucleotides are TGCAGTGCTACTGCGCCATGGTACGACAGGGCTGGGGCCAACGTCCTGACTTTC.

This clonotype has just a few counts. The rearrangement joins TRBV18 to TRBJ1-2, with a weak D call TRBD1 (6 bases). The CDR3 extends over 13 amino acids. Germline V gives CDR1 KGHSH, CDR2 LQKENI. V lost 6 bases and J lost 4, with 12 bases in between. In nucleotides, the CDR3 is TGTGCCAGCTCTCAAGGACAGACCTATGGCTACACCTTC. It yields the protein CASSQGQTYGYTF.

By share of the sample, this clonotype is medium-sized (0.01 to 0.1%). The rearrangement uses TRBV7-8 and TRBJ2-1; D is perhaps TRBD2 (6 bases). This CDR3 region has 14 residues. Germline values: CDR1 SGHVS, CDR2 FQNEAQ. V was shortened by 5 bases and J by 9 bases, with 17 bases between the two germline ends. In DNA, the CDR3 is TGTGCCAGCAGCAAGACTAGGACGCCCGGTGAGCAGTTCTTC. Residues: CASSKTRTPGEQFF. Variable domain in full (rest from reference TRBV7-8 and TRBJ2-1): GAGVSQSPRYKVAKRGQDVALRCDPISGHVSLFWYQQALGQGPEFLTYFQNEAQLDKSGLPSDRFFAERPEGSVSTLKIQRTQQEDSAVYLCASSKTRTPGEQFFGPGTRLTVL.